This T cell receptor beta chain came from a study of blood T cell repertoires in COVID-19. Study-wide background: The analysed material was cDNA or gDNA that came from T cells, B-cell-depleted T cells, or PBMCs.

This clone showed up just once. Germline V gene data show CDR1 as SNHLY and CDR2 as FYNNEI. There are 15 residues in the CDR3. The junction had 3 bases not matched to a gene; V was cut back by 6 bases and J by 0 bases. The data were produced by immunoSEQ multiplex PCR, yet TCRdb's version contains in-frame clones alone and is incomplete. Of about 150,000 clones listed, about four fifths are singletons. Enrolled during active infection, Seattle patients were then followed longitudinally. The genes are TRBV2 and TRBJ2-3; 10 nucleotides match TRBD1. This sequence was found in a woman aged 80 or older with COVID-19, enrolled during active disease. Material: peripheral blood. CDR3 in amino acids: CASSLGQGSTDTQYF. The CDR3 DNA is TGTGCCAGCAGCTTGGGACAGGGGAGCACAGATACGCAGTATTTT.